There are a few counts of the clone carrying this TCR beta chain. TCRdb recomputed calls from the 5' RACE reads with MiXCR, one row per CDR3 protein. The table records about 260,000 distinct CDR3 sequences, around 4.9% of them present only once. These data come from a study of T cells after yellow fever vaccination. The TCR originated in a man aged 18 to 35 who received the YFV17D yellow fever vaccine. This specimen was CD4+ T cells sorted from PBMCs, taken on the day of the yellow fever booster vaccination.

The CDR3 coding sequence is TGTGCCAGCAGTTCCACCGGGGGTAAATGGGAGACCCAGTACTTC. It translates to CASSSTGGKWETQYF. The chain combines TRBV6-5 with TRBJ2-5; D might be TRBD2 (6 bases). This CDR3 contains 15 residues. Trimming took 4 bases from V and 5 from J, leaving 17 bases between them. Germline loops: CDR1 MNHEY, CDR2 SVGAGI.